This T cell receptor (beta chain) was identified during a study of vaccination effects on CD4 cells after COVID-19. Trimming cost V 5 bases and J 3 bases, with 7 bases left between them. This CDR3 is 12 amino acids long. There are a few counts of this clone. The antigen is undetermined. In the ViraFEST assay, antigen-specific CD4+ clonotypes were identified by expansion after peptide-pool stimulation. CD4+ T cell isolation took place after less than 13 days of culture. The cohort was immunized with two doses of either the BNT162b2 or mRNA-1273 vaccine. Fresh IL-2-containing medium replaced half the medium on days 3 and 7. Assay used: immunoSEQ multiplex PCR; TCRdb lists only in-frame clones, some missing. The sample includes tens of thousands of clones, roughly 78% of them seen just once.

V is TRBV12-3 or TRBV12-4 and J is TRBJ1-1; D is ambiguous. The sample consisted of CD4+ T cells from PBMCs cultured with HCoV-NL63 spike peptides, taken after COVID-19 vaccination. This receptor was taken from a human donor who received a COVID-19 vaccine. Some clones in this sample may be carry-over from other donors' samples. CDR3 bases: TGTGCCAGCAGTCCTGGATACACTGAAGCTTTCTTT. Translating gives CASSPGYTEAFF.